This T cell receptor (beta chain) was captured in a study of neurological immune-mediated disorders. With 6 bases clipped from V and 7 bases from J, the junction kept 8 bases outside the gene matches. Germline values: CDR1 MNHEY, CDR2 SVGAGI. The CDR3 totals 14 residues. This clonotype appeared many times. TCRdb reanalysed the 5' RACE reads using MiXCR and keeps one entry per CDR3 protein. The sample shows tens of thousands of distinct CDR3 sequences, around 5.8% of them seen only once. The V call is TRBV6-5, the J call TRBJ2-3; TRBD2 matches at 9 bases. The sequence derives from a woman aged 18-29 years with multiple sclerosis. Sequenced: CD4+ T cells from blood. The CDR3 DNA is TGTGCCAGCAGCCCCAGCGGGGGGCCGTATACGCAGTATTTT. Translation: CASSPSGGPYTQYF.